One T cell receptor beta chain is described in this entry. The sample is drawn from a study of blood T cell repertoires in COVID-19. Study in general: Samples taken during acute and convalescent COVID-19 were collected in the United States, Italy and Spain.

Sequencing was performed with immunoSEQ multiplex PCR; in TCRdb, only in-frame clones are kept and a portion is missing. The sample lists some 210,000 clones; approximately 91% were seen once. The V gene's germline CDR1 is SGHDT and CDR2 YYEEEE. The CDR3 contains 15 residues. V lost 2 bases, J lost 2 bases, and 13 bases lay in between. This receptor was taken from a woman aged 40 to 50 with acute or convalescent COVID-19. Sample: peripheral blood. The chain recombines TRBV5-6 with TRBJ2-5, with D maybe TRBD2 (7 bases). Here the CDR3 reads CASSFLGGAQETQYF. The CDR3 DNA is TGTGCCAGCAGCTTTCTGGGGGGGGCTCAAGAGACCCAGTACTTC.